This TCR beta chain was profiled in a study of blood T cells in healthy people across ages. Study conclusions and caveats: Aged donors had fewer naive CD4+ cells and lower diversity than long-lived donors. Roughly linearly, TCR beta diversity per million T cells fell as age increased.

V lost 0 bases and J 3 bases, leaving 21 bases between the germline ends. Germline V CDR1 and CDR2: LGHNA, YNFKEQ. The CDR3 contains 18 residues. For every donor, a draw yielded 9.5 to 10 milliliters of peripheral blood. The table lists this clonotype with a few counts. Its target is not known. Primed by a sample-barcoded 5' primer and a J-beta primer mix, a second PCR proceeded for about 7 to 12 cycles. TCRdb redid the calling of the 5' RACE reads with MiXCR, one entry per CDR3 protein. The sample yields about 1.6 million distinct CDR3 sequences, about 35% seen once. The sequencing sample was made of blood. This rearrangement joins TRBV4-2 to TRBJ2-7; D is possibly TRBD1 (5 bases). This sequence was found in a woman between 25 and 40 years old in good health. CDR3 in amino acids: CASSQDSRALREVYEQYF. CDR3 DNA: TGTGCCAGCAGCCAAGATAGCAGGGCCCTGCGTGAGGTCTACGAGCAGTACTTC.